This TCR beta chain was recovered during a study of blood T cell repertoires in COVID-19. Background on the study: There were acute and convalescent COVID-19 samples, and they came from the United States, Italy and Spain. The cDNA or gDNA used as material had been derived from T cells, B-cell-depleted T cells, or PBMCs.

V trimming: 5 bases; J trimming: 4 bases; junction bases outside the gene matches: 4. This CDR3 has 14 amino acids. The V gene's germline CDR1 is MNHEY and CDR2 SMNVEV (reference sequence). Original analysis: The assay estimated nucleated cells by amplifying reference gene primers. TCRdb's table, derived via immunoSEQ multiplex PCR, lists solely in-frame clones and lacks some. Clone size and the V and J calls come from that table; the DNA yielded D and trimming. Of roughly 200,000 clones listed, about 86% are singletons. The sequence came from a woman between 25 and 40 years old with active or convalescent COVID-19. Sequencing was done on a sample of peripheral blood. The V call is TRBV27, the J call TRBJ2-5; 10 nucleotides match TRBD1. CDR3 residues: CASSPRTGGETQYF. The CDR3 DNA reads TGTGCCAGCAGTCCCCGGACAGGGGGAGAGACCCAGTACTTC.